Below, 15 T cell receptor beta chains from the same sample are listed, as sequenced in a study of cytomegalovirus exposure and HLA in healthy donors. In the PCR, 60 Vbeta and 13 Jbeta primers were used. Method: immunoSEQ multiplex PCR; TCRdb's copy keeps in-frame clones and lacks some. The table lists some 110,000 clones, with around 7% in the top ten. Sequencing input: PBMCs. These receptors all stem from a man aged 35-49 years in good health and CMV-seropositive.

J is TRBJ2-1 and V is TRBV7-2; TRBD2 aligns across 14 bases. With V trimmed by 5 bases and J by 9 bases, 3 bases remained unmatched. Germline values: CDR1 SGHTA, CDR2 FQGNSA. The length of the CDR3 is 14 residues. This chain's CDR3 is CASSRGLAGGEQFF. The CDR3, as DNA: TGTGCCAGCAGCCGAGGACTAGCGGGAGGTGAGCAGTTCTTC.

J is TRBJ2-7 and V is TRBV5-1; 10 nucleotides line up with TRBD2. Germline CDR1 and CDR2: SGHRS and YFSETQ. Trimming took 5 bases from V and 2 from J; bases not matched to a gene: 7. The CDR3 runs to 15 residues. CDR3 residues: CASRASGSVPYEQYF. For the CDR3, the DNA is TGCGCCAGCAGGGCTAGCGGGAGCGTCCCCTACGAGCAGTACTTC. Variable domain in full (rest from reference TRBV5-1 and TRBJ2-7): KAGVTQTPRYLIKTRGQQVTLSCSPISGHRSVSWYQQTPGQGLQFLFEYFSETQRNKGNFPGRFSGRQFSNSRSEMNVSTLELGDSALYLCASRASGSVPYEQYFGPGTRLTVT.

The chain carries TRBV4-1 and TRBJ1-5; D may be TRBD1 (5 bases). Germline assignment: CDR1 MGHRA and CDR2 YSYEKL. Trimming stripped 4 bases from V and 6 bases from J, with 13 bases between. This CDR3 is built from 14 residues. CDR3 residues: CASSLQVFIQPQHF. The CDR3 DNA is TGCGCCAGCAGCCTACAGGTTTTTATTCAGCCCCAGCATTTT.

V usage is TRBV30 and J usage is TRBJ1-2; 7 bases agree with TRBD1. After removal of 1 base from V and 0 bases from J, the junction contained 2 bases not matched to a gene. Germline lookup yields CDR1 GTSNPN and CDR2 SVGIG (reference sequence). The CDR3 consists of 14 residues. DNA for the CDR3: TGTGCCTGGAGTGGGGACAGCACTAACTATGGCTACACCTTC. Residues: CAWSGDSTNYGYTF.

This chain uses TRBV11-3 with TRBJ2-2; tentative D call: TRBD2 (6 bases). The CDR3 runs to 14 residues. V lost 4 bases and J lost 0, with 6 bases in between. CDR1 is SGHNT, CDR2 YENEEA, per germline. The CDR3 sequence: CASSWGANTGELFF. The CDR3 DNA reads as TGTGCCAGCAGCTGGGGGGCGAACACCGGGGAGCTGTTTTTT.

The rearrangement uses TRBV29-1 and TRBJ2-1; 8 positions agree with TRBD2. The CDR3 covers 15 residues. CDR1 and CDR2 (germline): SQVTM, ANQGSEA. V gave up 6 bases and J gave up 6 bases; unmatched junction bases: 13. CDR3 sequence reads: CSVLGLGLVGNEQFF. CDR3 coding DNA: TGCAGCGTCCTGGGACTAGGGCTGGTCGGCAATGAGCAGTTCTTC.

This rearrangement joins TRBV7-9 to TRBJ2-3, with TRBD2 as a possible D gene (5 bases). V lost 1 base, J lost 4 bases, and 9 bases lay in between. CDR3 length equals 14 residues. Germline lookup yields CDR1 SEHNR and CDR2 FQNEAQ (reference sequence). The CDR3 protein is CASSLDRGADTQYF. The CDR3 DNA is TGTGCCAGCAGCTTAGACCGGGGTGCAGATACGCAGTATTTT.

The rearrangement joins TRBV5-1 to TRBJ2-5, with TRBD2 identical over 8 bases. The assigned J gene may be wrong: the sequence end matches TRBJ2-7 better. Germline V gene data show CDR1 as SGHRS and CDR2 as YFSETQ. The CDR3 has 14 residues. CDR3 bases: TGCGCCAGCAGCTTCACTAGCGGTTCCTACGAGCAGTACTTC. This gives the protein CASSFTSGSYEQYF.

The V call is TRBV9, the J call TRBJ1-1; perhaps TRBD1 as D (5 bases). The CDR3 runs to 15 residues. V lost 0 bases to trimming and J lost 5 bases, with 14 bases between them. The germline V gene has CDR1 SGDLS and CDR2 YYNGEE. The CDR3: CASSVGSAGTTEAFF. In nucleotides, the CDR3 is TGTGCCAGCAGCGTAGGGTCCGCAGGGACTACTGAAGCTTTCTTT.

This sequence joins TRBV5-6 and TRBJ1-6; D is undetermined. V was pared by 2 bases and J by 5 bases, with 14 bases between. The CDR3 consists of 16 residues. Germline V gives CDR1 SGHDT, CDR2 YYEEEE. The CDR3 is CASSFGFVRDNSPLHF. The CDR3 DNA follows: TGTGCCAGCAGCTTCGGGTTTGTCCGGGATAATTCACCCCTCCACTTT.

This rearrangement joins TRBV19 to TRBJ2-2, with D tentatively TRBD1 (6 bases). The CDR3 has 14 residues. V gave up 7 bases and J gave up 8 bases, with 17 bases separating them. The germline gives CDR1 LNHDA, CDR2 SQIVND (reference sequence). The CDR3 DNA is TGTGCCAGTACCTCCCTAGGGGGAGCGGGGGAGCTGTTTTTT. Protein sequence: CASTSLGGAGELFF. The whole variable domain, remainder taken from reference TRBV19 and TRBJ2-2, is DGGITQSPKYLFRKEGQNVTLSCEQNLNHDAMYWYRQDPGQGLRLIYYSQIVNDFQKGDIAEGYSVSREKKESFPLTVTSAQKNPTAFYLCASTSLGGAGELFFGEGSRLTVL.

The J gene is TRBJ2-7, the V gene TRBV5-1, with 9 bases aligning to TRBD1. The V and J ends lost 5 bases and 5 bases, in that order; junction bases with no gene match: 14. The germline V gene encodes CDR1 SGHRS and CDR2 YFSETQ. CDR3 size: 16 residues. The CDR3 sequence: CASRRFPGQGFNEQYF. For the CDR3, the DNA is TGCGCCAGCAGGCGGTTCCCGGGACAGGGTTTCAACGAGCAGTACTTC.

The rearrangement joins TRBV14 to TRBJ1-1; D is undetermined. Looked up from germline, CDR1 is SGHDN and CDR2 is FVKESK. This CDR3 is 11 amino acids long. Between the trimmed V and J ends, which lost 8 bases and 3 bases, there was a span of 7 bases. The CDR3 DNA reads TGTGCCAGCGCAGATTACACTGAAGCTTTCTTT. This encodes CASADYTEAFF.

The chain joins TRBV6-5 to TRBJ1-1; D unclear. Germline values: CDR1 MNHEY, CDR2 SVGAGI. There are 14 residues in the CDR3. V shed 2 bases and J shed 1 base, with 8 bases lying between them. Here the CDR3 DNA reads TGTGCCAGCAGTTACGAGAGCACGAACACTGAAGCTTTCTTT. Translated, it gives CASSYESTNTEAFF.

The chain combines TRBV7-3 with TRBJ1-1; D is unresolved. This CDR3 contains 15 residues. Trimming pared 0 bases from V and 5 bases from J, leaving 13 bases between. The germline CDR1 and CDR2 sequences are SGHTA and FQGTGA. The CDR3 DNA reads as TGTGCCAGCAGCTTAACTCGCGAGGGTCGGACTGAAGCTTTCTTT. This codes for CASSLTREGRTEAFF.